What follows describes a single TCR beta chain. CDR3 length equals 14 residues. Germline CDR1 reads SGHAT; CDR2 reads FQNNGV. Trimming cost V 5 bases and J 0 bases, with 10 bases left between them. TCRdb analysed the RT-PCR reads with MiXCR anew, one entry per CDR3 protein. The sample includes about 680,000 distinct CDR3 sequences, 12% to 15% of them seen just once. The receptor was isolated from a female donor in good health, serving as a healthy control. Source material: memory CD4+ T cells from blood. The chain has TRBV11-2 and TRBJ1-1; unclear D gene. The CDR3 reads CASSPFMMNTEAFF. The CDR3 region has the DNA TGTGCCAGCAGCCCCTTCATGATGAACACTGAAGCTTTCTTT.